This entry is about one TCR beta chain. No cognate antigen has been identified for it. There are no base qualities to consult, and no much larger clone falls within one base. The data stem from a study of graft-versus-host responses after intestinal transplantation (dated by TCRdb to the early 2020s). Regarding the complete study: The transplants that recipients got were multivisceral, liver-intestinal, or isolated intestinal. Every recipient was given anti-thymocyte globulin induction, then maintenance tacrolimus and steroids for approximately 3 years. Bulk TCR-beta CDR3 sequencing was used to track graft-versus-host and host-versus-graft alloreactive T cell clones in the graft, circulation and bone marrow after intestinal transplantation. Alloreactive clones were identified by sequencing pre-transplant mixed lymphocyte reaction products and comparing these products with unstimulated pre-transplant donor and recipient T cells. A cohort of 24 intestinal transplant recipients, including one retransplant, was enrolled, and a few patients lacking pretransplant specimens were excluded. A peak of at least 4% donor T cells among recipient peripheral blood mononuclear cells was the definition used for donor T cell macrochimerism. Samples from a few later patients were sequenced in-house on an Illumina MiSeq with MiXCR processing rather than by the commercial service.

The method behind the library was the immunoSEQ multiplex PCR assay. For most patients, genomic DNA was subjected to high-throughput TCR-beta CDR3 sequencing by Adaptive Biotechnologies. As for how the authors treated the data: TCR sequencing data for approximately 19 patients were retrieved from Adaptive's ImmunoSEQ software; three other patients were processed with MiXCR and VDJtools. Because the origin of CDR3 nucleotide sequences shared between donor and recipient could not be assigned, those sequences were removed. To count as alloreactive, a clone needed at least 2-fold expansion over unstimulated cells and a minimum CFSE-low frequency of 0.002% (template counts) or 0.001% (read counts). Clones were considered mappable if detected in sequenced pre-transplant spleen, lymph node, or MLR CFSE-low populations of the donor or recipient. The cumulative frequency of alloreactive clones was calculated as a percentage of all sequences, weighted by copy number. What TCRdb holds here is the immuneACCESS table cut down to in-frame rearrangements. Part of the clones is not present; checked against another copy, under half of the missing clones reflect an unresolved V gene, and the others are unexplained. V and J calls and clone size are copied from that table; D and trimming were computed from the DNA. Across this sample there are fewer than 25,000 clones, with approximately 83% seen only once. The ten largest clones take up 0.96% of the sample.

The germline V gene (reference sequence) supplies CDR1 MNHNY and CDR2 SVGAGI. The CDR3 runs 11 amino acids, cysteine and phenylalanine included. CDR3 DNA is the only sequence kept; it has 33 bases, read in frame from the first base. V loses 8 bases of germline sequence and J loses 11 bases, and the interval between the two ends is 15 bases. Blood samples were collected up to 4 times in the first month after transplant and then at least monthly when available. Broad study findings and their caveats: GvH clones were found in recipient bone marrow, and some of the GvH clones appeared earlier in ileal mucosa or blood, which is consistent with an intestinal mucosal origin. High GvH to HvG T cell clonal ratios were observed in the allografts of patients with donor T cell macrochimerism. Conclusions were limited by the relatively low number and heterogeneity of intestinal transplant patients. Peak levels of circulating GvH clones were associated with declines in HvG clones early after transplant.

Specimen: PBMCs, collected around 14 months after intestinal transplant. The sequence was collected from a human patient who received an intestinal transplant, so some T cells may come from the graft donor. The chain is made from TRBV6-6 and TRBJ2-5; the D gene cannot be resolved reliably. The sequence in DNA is TGTGCCAGCGCTTCCGCCGGAAAGCAGTACTTC. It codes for CASASAGKQYF.